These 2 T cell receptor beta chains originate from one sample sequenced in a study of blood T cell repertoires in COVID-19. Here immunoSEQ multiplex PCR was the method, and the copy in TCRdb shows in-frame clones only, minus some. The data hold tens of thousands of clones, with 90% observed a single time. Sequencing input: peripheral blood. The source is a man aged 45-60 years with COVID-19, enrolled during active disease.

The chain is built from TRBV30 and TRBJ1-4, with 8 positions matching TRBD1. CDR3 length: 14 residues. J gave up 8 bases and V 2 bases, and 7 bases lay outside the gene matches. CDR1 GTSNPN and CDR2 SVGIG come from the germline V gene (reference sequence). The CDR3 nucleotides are TGTGCCTGGAGTCTAGGACAGGGCGAGGAAAAACTGTTTTTT. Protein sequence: CAWSLGQGEEKLFF.

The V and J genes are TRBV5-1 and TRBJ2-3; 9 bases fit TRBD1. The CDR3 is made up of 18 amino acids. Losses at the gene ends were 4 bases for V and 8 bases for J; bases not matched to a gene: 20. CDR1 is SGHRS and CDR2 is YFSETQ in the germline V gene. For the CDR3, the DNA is TGCGCCAGCAGCCCGAGGGCCCCCGGGACAGGGCCCTCAGGTACGCAGTATTTT. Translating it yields CASSPRAPGTGPSGTQYF.